The rows below give T cell receptor beta chains drawn from one sample of a study of blood T cell repertoires in COVID-19. TCRdb's table, derived via immunoSEQ multiplex PCR, lists solely in-frame clones and lacks some. The sample holds about 260,000 clones, about nine tenths seen once. Sample: peripheral blood. The receptor source for this set is a middle-aged woman who had recovered from COVID-19. CDR3s include the opening cysteine and the closing phenylalanine or tryptophan. D genes are given only for firm matches. Size values are once, few and many counts, or a class for expanded clones, and some rows have none.

D: .
size: .
J: TRBJ1-6
V: TRBV5-4
DNA: TGTGCCAGCAGCTTGGGGGGAGGCTTGAGCTCCTATAATTCACCCCTCCACTTT
CDR3: CASSLGGGLSSYNSPLHF

D: .
size: .
J: TRBJ1-2
V: TRBV5-1
DNA: TGCGCCAGCAGCTTGGGTGGACAGCCGGTTTATGGCTACACCTTC
CDR3: CASSLGGQPVYGYTF

D: TRBD2
size: .
J: TRBJ2-3
V: TRBV4-2
DNA: TGTGCCAGCAGTTTAGCGGGGGGGCCCCCCGGAGATACGCAGTATTTT
CDR3: CASSLAGGPPGDTQYF

D: .
size: .
J: TRBJ2-3
V: TRBV7-9
DNA: TGTGCCAGCAGCCCCCCCGGGTACCCAGATACGCAGTATTTT
CDR3: CASSPPGYPDTQYF

D: .
size: once
J: TRBJ1-2
V: TRBV12-5
DNA: TGTGCTAGTGGGCTTGGGAACAGGGATGGCTACACCTTC
CDR3: CASGLGNRDGYTF

D: TRBD1
size: once
J: TRBJ2-7
V: TRBV6-6
DNA: TGTGCCAGCAGTTACTATACAGGGGACCGAGCCTTC
CDR3: CASSYYTGDRAF

D: TRBD2
size: once
J: TRBJ2-5
V: TRBV18
DNA: TGTGCCAGCTCACCCCGCGGGGGGCAAGAGACCCAGTACTTC
CDR3: CASSPRGGQETQYF

D: TRBD1
size: once
J: TRBJ1-2
V: TRBV30
DNA: TGTGCCTGGAGTGAGACAGGGGGCCGGCGAGGCTACACCTTC
CDR3: CAWSETGGRRGYTF

D: TRBD1
size: once
J: TRBJ1-3
V: TRBV12-5
DNA: TGTGCTAGTGGTTTGGACAGGGGTGCTGGAAACACCATATATTTT
CDR3: CASGLDRGAGNTIYF

D: .
size: .
J: TRBJ1-1
V: TRBV30
DNA: TGTGCCTGGAGTAAAGCACCTCCCACTGAAGCTTTCTTT
CDR3: CAWSKAPPTEAFF

D: .
size: .
J: TRBJ2-2
V: TRBV29-1
DNA: TGCAGCGTGAACGGGCCAAACCCGGGGACCGGGGAGCTGTTTTTT
CDR3: CSVNGPNPGTGELFF

D: .
size: .
J: TRBJ1-4
V: TRBV4-3
DNA: TGCGCCAGCAGCCTGCCTTACGGGACTAATGAAAAACTGTTTTTT
CDR3: CASSLPYGTNEKLFF

D: TRBD1
size: .
J: TRBJ1-5
V: TRBV7-8
DNA: TGTGCCAGCAGCTTATTAGGGGGCGCAGGTGCGGGTCAGCCCCAGCATTTT
CDR3: CASSLLGGAGAGQPQHF

D: TRBD1
size: .
J: TRBJ1-2
V: TRBV29-1
DNA: TGCAGCGCCGAAAGGACAGGGGGTGAGGGTGGCTACACCTTC
CDR3: CSAERTGGEGGYTF

D: .
size: once
J: TRBJ1-1
V: TRBV3-1/TRBV3-2
DNA: TGTGCCAGCAGCCAGAGGGGCGGGGGATACATTTTCTTT
CDR3: CASSQRGGGYIFF